This T cell receptor (beta chain) was recovered during a study of T cells in Graves' hyperthyroidism and ophthalmopathy (dated by TCRdb to between 2018 and 2020). About the investigation overall: Peripheral blood was sampled at the time of initial diagnosis, prior to any treatment. To identify TCR V-J signatures that set the groups apart, the researchers used a discovery cohort of 100 patients, made up of around 40 with Graves' ophthalmopathy and 57 with stable Graves' hyperthyroidism. Whether ophthalmopathy could be predicted prospectively was tested in an independent validation cohort made up of some 20 hyperthyroidism patients plus 17 patients who later progressed to ophthalmopathy. For training and testing, the roughly 100 patients in the discovery cohort were randomly divided in a 7:3 ratio. Thyroid tissue and blood T-cell repertoires from roughly 6 Graves' hyperthyroidism patients were also compared in the study. Following sampling, methimazole starting at 30 mg daily was given to hyperthyroidism patients, and high-dose intravenous methylprednisolone was given to ophthalmopathy patients. The paper reports TCR Vbeta CDR3 sequencing of some 140 peripheral blood samples: 43 ophthalmopathy, approximately 74 hyperthyroidism and about 17 progressor patients.

Reading the germline V gene (reference sequence) gives CDR1 GTSNPN and CDR2 SVGIG. The CDR3 measures 14 amino acids from cysteine to phenylalanine. Of the read, only the CDR3 DNA is kept; its 42 bases are in frame from base 1. V drops 2 bases and J drops 3 bases, leaving 8 bases in between. A patient counted as having stable Graves' hyperthyroidism if no progression to ophthalmopathy occurred over 18 months of follow-up. Hyperthyroidism patients were aged 18 to 65 years and newly diagnosed, with disease duration of less than 2 months. Patients with uncontrolled infections, other autoimmune diseases, pregnancy or lactation were excluded. Diagnoses relied on clinical symptoms, serum thyroxine and TRAb, thyroid ultrasound and orbital computed tomography. Ficoll-Paque density gradient centrifugation was used to isolate PBMCs from approximately 11 ml of fresh peripheral blood. Trizol reagent was used to extract total RNA, and RNA quality was then checked on an Agilent 2100 Bioanalyzer.

This clonotype turned up a few times. The antigen it recognizes is unknown. Base qualities were left out, and no much larger clone turns up one base away. The TCR beta CDR3 regions were amplified from RNA transcripts. The TCR CDR3 was subjected to a first round of RT-PCR using the HTBI primer set and the Qiagen OneStep RT-PCR kit. Libraries were constructed in a second round of multiplex PCR, after which size selection and purification were carried out. Paired-end sequencing of the libraries was performed with 100 bp reads on an Illumina HiSeq2000. The study's processing was this. SOAPnuke was used to process the raw data, throwing out any read that contained adapters or uncalled bases, had a mean Phred below 15, or lacked an exact constant-primer or identifier match. COPE v1.2.5 was used to merge high-quality paired reads, and clonotypes were defined as unique nucleotide sequences. Clonotypes were aligned to IMGT TRBV, TRBD and TRBJ reference segments using MiTCR v1.1. The analysis included only V-J combinations with a frequency above 0.0001, which together covered around 99% of the repertoires. A TCS score was defined as the ratio between F50 (clonal expansion) and ExV (chaos), using BLOSUM62-based TCRdist between CDR3 peptides within each V-J. Welch's t-statistics and random forest reduced roughly 500 V-J features to about 13, which were used in a naive Bayes classifier (R e1071). The raw public reads went through TCRdb reprocessing: fastp at Q25, MiXCR clone calling, in-frame beta chains kept. CDR3 protein sequences are deduplicated, and each keeps its most common genes and DNA. TCRdb's processing, not the authors', yielded these V and J calls. The sample yields about 290,000 distinct CDR3 sequences; about an eighth were counted once. The top ten constitute 7% to 9.5% of the sample.

The study at large found these results: No statistical method was used to set the sample size in advance, and investigators knew the group allocation. A model built on a 13 V-J signature distinguished ophthalmopathy from stable hyperthyroidism, reaching around 90% sensitivity and about 81% specificity in cross-validation and 80%/75% in testing. Most expanded thyroid clonotypes (frequency above 0.001) were also detected in blood, a finding suggesting that blood repertoires may reflect thyroid immune responses. In validation, the model predicted progression to ophthalmopathy with around 71% sensitivity and around 72% specificity, a median of approximately 6.7 months before onset.

Sequenced input: blood. The rearrangement combines TRBV30 with TRBJ2-6; a tentative D call is TRBD2 (5 bases match). This sequence originates from a woman in her 40s with Graves' hyperthyroidism. The CDR3 protein: CAWSQGSGANVLTF. At the DNA level, the sequence is TGTGCCTGGAGTCAAGGGAGTGGGGCCAACGTCCTGACTTTC.